This T cell receptor beta chain was identified during a study of T-cell reconstitution after alpha-beta-depleted transplantation in children. Unique molecular identifiers were incorporated when the TCRbeta library was constructed. TCRdb called the PCR reads again in MiXCR, with one record for every CDR3 protein. This sample has roughly 500,000 distinct CDR3 sequences; approximately 32% occur once, and the top ten carry about 2.3%. V lost 3 bases and J lost 0, with 20 bases in between. The germline gives CDR1 SGHVS, CDR2 FNYEAQ. This CDR3 has 19 amino acids. The chain recombines TRBV7-6 with TRBJ1-4; perhaps TRBD1 as D (5 bases). This clonotype was obtained from a human donor who donated a stem cell graft to a child with aplastic anemia. The sample was PBMCs from the stem cell graft donor, taken from the stem cell graft. This CDR3 is CASSFEVGEALATNEKLFF. CDR3 nucleotide sequence: TGTGCCAGCAGCTTCGAAGTGGGGGAGGCGCTGGCAACTAATGAAAAACTGTTTTTT.